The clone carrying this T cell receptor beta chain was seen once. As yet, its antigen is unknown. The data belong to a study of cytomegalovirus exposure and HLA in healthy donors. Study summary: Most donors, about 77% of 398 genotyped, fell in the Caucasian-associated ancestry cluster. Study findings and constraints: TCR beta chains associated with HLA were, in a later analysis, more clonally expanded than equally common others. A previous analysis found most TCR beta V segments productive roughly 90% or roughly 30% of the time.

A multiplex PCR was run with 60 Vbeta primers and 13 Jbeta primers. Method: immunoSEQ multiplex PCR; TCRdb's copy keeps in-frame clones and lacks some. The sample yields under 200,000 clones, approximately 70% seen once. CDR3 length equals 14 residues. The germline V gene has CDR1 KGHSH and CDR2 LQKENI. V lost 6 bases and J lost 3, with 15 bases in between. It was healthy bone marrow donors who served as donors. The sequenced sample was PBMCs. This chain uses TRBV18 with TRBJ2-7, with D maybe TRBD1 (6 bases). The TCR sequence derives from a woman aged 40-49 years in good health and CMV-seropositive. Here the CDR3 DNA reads TGTGCCAGCTCCGAGGGGGTAAGAGGCTACGAGCAGTACTTC. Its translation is CASSEGVRGYEQYF.